This T cell receptor beta chain was obtained from a study of cytomegalovirus exposure and HLA in healthy donors. For the study at large: A preliminary data release comprised 70 million to 95 million unique TCRs obtained from HLA-typed donors.

In the PCR, 60 Vbeta and 13 Jbeta primers were used. Using immunoSEQ multiplex PCR, the repertoire was profiled, and TCRdb retains in-frame clones only, with some absent. The data show tens of thousands of clones, with about 60% seen just once and about 6.7% held by the top ten. This receptor was obtained from a young woman in good health and CMV-seronegative. Sequencing input: PBMCs.

The CDR3 is CASSVSPVVGADTEAFF. The DNA for the CDR3 is TGTGCCAGCAGCGTTTCCCCGGTGGTCGGCGCGGACACTGAAGCTTTCTTT. V and J are TRBV9 and TRBJ1-1; D remains unclear. The CDR3 sequence is 17 residues long. CDR1 and CDR2 (germline): SGDLS, YYNGEE. The V end was cut by 2 bases, the J end by 3 bases, with 20 bases between.